This T cell receptor (beta chain) was found in a study of radiation and T cells in renal cell carcinoma. The wider study: Nephrectomy followed 15 Gy stereotactic body radiation by 4 weeks.

Notes on the study in general: Top tumor clonotypes rose in blood 2 weeks post-radiation, then contracted.

Generated by immunoSEQ multiplex PCR, the TCRdb table keeps only in-frame clones and is missing some. Found here are roughly 130,000 clones, 88% of them singletons; the top ten hold 5.5% to 6.5%. On this clone: Its cognate antigen is unknown.

The V end lost 1 base, the J end lost 1 base, and 8 bases lay between the germline ends. The CDR3 is made up of 14 amino acids. Germline V CDR1 and CDR2: LGHNA, YSLEER. Indicated time point: blood 2 weeks post-SBRT. This sample's treatment: 15 Gy SBRT to primary tumor, nephrectomy 4 weeks later. The V call is TRBV4-3, the J call TRBJ2-7; D might be TRBD2 (5 bases). This sequence was found in a woman in her seventies with renal cell carcinoma. Sample: blood, taken from a patient whose treatment included radiotherapy and nephrectomy. Here the CDR3 reads CASSQGTFSYEQYF. DNA of the CDR3: TGCGCCAGCAGCCAAGGGACTTTTTCCTACGAGCAGTACTTC.